Shown below are 24 T cell receptor beta chains from a single sample sequenced in a study of cytomegalovirus exposure and HLA in healthy donors. PCR was performed using 60 Vbeta and 13 Jbeta primers. Sequencing was performed with immunoSEQ multiplex PCR; in TCRdb, only in-frame clones are kept and a portion is missing. The table records some 170,000 clones, roughly 76% of them present only once. The sample taken for sequencing was PBMCs. These receptors all stem from a woman in her 50s in good health and CMV-seronegative.

The V call is TRBV9, the J call TRBJ2-7, with 7 nucleotides matching TRBD1. From germline, CDR1 is SGDLS and CDR2 YYNGEE. The CDR3 runs to 15 residues. With 4 bases clipped from V and 6 bases from J, the junction kept 13 bases outside the gene matches. CDR3 sequence: CASSPFSTGTVEQYF. The CDR3, as DNA: TGTGCCAGCAGCCCTTTCTCGACAGGGACGGTCGAGCAGTACTTC.

In this sample, this clone turned up once. The chain joins TRBV7-7 to TRBJ1-1, with D uncertain. Trimming shortened V by 1 base and J by 7 bases, and 10 bases separated the two germline ends. This CDR3 region has 13 residues. From germline, CDR1 is SSHAT and CDR2 FNYEAQ (reference sequence). CDR3 DNA sequence: TGTGCCAGCAGCTTAGAGCGGGGAGGTGAAGCTTTCTTT. This codes for CASSLERGGEAFF. Full variable domain (rest looked up from reference TRBV7-7 and TRBJ1-1): GAGVSQSPRYKVTKRGQDVTLRCDPISSHATLYWYQQALGQGPEFLTYFNYEAQPDKSGLPSDRFSAERPEGSISTLTIQRTEQRDSAMYRCASSLERGGEAFFGQGTRLTVV.

This clone was counted between two and nine times. The chain is built from TRBV5-6 and TRBJ1-5; D not certain. V lost 4 bases and J 2 bases, leaving 10 bases between the germline ends. This CDR3 comprises 14 residues. Germline lookup yields CDR1 SGHDT and CDR2 YYEEEE. CDR3 sequence reads: CASSPSGRNQPQHF. The CDR3 region has the DNA TGTGCCAGCAGCCCCAGCGGACGCAATCAGCCCCAGCATTTT. The full variable domain, rest sourced from reference TRBV5-6 and TRBJ1-5, is DAGVTQSPTHLIKTRGQQVTLRCSPKSGHDTVSWYQQALGQGPQFIFQYYEEEERQRGNFPDRFSGHQFPNYSSELNVNALLLGDSALYLCASSPSGRNQPQHFGDGTRLSIL.

About this clone itself: Mismatch with germline at one junction end may stem from a read error. The chain links TRBV7-9 to TRBJ1-1, with D possibly being TRBD1 (6 bases). Germline V gives CDR1 SEHNR, CDR2 FQNEAQ (reference sequence). This CDR3 is 15 amino acids long. The CDR3 DNA is TGTTCCAGCAGCCGCTCACAGGGAAAGAACACTGAAGCTTTCTTT. It codes for CSSSRSQGKNTEAFF.

This chain joins TRBV13 and TRBJ2-4; D may be TRBD2 (5 bases). The length of the CDR3 is 14 residues. CDR1 is PRHDT, CDR2 FYEKMQ, per germline (reference sequence). V was clipped by 5 bases and J by 0 bases, with 8 bases between them. The CDR3 loop reads CASSGGLAKNIQYF. In DNA form, the CDR3 reads TGTGCCAGCAGCGGAGGACTAGCCAAAAACATTCAGTACTTC.

The rearrangement joins TRBV13 to TRBJ1-3; the match to TRBD1 covers 8 bases. Germline values: CDR1 PRHDT, CDR2 FYEKMQ (reference sequence). With 4 bases clipped from V and 1 base from J, the junction kept 9 bases outside the gene matches. This CDR3 has 17 amino acids. For the CDR3, the DNA is TGTGCCAGCAGCTCCACCGGACAGGGAGTTTCTGGAAACACCATATATTTT. This sequence encodes CASSSTGQGVSGNTIYF.

The rearrangement joins TRBV6-6 to TRBJ2-2; 8 bases fit TRBD1. The V gene end was trimmed by 5 bases and the J gene end by 3 bases; junction bases not matched to a gene: 8. Germline values: CDR1 MNHNY, CDR2 SVGAGI (reference sequence). This CDR3 comprises 16 residues. The CDR3 loop is CASSPWTGWDTGELFF. In DNA form, the CDR3 reads TGTGCCAGCAGTCCCTGGACAGGGTGGGACACCGGGGAGCTGTTTTTT.

This clone was seen once. V gene TRBV29-1 combines with J gene TRBJ2-2; TRBD2 aligns across 9 bases. Germline CDR1 SQVTM, CDR2 ANQGSEA. This CDR3 has 16 amino acids. Germline trimming cut 2 bases from V and 0 bases from J; bases unmatched to any gene: 4. In DNA, the CDR3 is TGCAGCGTTGAAAGTACTAGCGGGCCGAACACCGGGGAGCTGTTTTTT. Its protein is CSVESTSGPNTGELFF.

The chain employs TRBV9 and TRBJ1-4; D ambiguous. The CDR3 contains 15 residues. Trimming left V 4 bases short and J 8 bases short, with 18 bases between. CDR1 SGDLS and CDR2 YYNGEE come from the germline V gene. The CDR3 sequence is CASSSWTGLGEKLFF. CDR3 coding DNA: TGTGCCAGCAGCTCCTGGACTGGACTCGGGGAAAAACTGTTTTTT.

This clone appeared once. The rearrangement links TRBV7-2 to TRBJ2-1; a possible D gene is TRBD2 (6 bases). Germline CDR1 SGHTA, CDR2 FQGNSA. The CDR3 length is 15 residues. The V end lost 2 bases, the J end lost 8 bases, and 16 bases lay between the germline ends. This CDR3 is CASSLFESREHEQFF. CDR3 bases: TGTGCCAGCAGCTTATTTGAATCTCGGGAGCATGAGCAGTTCTTC. The full variable domain, rest sourced from reference TRBV7-2 and TRBJ2-1, is GAGVSQSPSNKVTEKGKDVELRCDPISGHTALYWYRQSLGQGLEFLIYFQGNSAPDKSGLPSDRFSAERTGGSVSTLTIQRTQQEDSAVYLCASSLFESREHEQFFGPGTRLTVL.

The V call is TRBV6-6, the J call TRBJ2-5, with D perhaps TRBD2 (6 bases). Trimming stripped 6 bases from V and 1 base from J, with 9 bases between. Germline loops: CDR1 MNHNY, CDR2 SVGAGI (reference sequence). The CDR3 is 13 residues long. Here the CDR3 reads CASRPAGQETQYF. CDR3 DNA sequence: TGTGCCAGCAGACCAGCGGGCCAAGAGACCCAGTACTTC.

This clone was seen a few times. The V call is TRBV28, the J call TRBJ2-2; no clear D gene. Trimming stripped 5 bases from V and 1 base from J, with 8 bases between. The CDR3 has 14 residues. The germline gives CDR1 MDHEN, CDR2 SYDVKM. The CDR3 reads CASSLILNTGELFF. Here the CDR3 DNA reads TGTGCCAGCAGTCTAATCCTGAACACCGGGGAGCTGTTTTTT.

The V and J genes are TRBV27 and TRBJ1-1, with D maybe TRBD1 (5 bases). Germline V gene sequence: CDR1 MNHEY, CDR2 SMNVEV (reference sequence). The CDR3 runs to 15 residues. Trimming took off 8 bases at V and 0 bases at J, with 16 bases between the two ends. CDR3 nucleotide sequence: TGTGCCAGCCAGAGGGAGGGGTTCGTGAACACTGAAGCTTTCTTT. Amino acids: CASQREGFVNTEAFF.

The chain joins TRBV5-4 to TRBJ2-5; a weak D match, TRBD2 (6 bases). With 0 bases removed from V and 5 bases from J, the gap between germline ends came to 11 bases. CDR1 and CDR2 (germline): SGHNT, YYREEE (reference sequence). This CDR3 is 14 amino acids long. The DNA of the CDR3 is TGTGCCAGCAGCTTGGCCGGACTACTGGAGACCCAGTACTTC. Encoded protein: CASSLAGLLETQYF.

The rearrangement links TRBV10-3 to TRBJ2-1, with D possibly TRBD1 on 6 matching bases. Trimming cost V 0 bases and J 5 bases, with 14 bases left between them. The CDR3 is made up of 16 amino acids. Per germline, CDR1 ENHRY and CDR2 SYGVKD. CDR3 region: CAISESMGGGHNEQFF. The CDR3, as DNA: TGTGCCATCAGTGAGTCGATGGGTGGGGGCCACAATGAGCAGTTCTTC.

This chain connects TRBV5-1 to TRBJ2-7; TRBD1 aligns across 7 bases. Germline V gene lookup returns CDR1 SGHRS and CDR2 YFSETQ. V was clipped by 6 bases and J by 2 bases; unmatched bases: 5. The CDR3 has 13 amino acids. The CDR3, as DNA: TGCGCCAGCACAGGGGACAGCGCCTACGAGCAGTACTTC. This gives the protein CASTGDSAYEQYF.

The V call is TRBV7-6, the J call TRBJ1-2; D possibly corresponds to TRBD1 (5 bases). V was trimmed by 6 bases and J by 4 bases, leaving 15 bases between them. CDR1 is SGHVS and CDR2 is FNYEAQ in the germline V gene. The CDR3 has 14 residues. The CDR3 bases are TGTGCCAGCAGAGCCGCGGGGCGTGTCTATGGCTACACCTTC. It codes for CASRAAGRVYGYTF. The whole variable domain, remainder taken from reference TRBV7-6 and TRBJ1-2, is GAGVSQSPRYKVTKRGQDVALRCDPISGHVSLYWYRQALGQGPEFLTYFNYEAQQDKSGLPNDRFSAERPEGSISTLTIQRTEQRDSAMYRCASRAAGRVYGYTFGSGTRLTVV.

The chain links TRBV7-2 to TRBJ2-5; 10 bases align to TRBD1. TRBJ2-7 matches the DNA end more closely, so the J call is doubtful. Germline V gives CDR1 SGHTA, CDR2 FQGNSA. This CDR3 has 16 amino acids. This CDR3 reads CASSSSTGGASYEQYF. CDR3 coding DNA: TGTGCCAGCAGCTCGTCGACAGGGGGCGCGTCCTACGAGCAGTACTTC.

This chain uses TRBV5-4 with TRBJ2-2, with TRBD2 as a possible D gene (5 bases). Germline V gene data show CDR1 as SGHNT and CDR2 as YYREEE (reference sequence). Trimming left V 2 bases short and J 6 bases short, with 8 bases between. The length of the CDR3 is 13 residues. In nucleotides, the CDR3 is TGTGCCAGCAGCTTAACTAGTCCCGGGGAGCTGTTTTTT. It yields the protein CASSLTSPGELFF.

This clone was seen once. The chain links TRBV2 to TRBJ1-5; no clear D gene. Trimming left V 3 bases short and J 11 bases short, with 14 bases between. CDR1 is SNHLY, CDR2 FYNNEI, per germline. The CDR3 extends over 13 amino acids. The CDR3 here is CASSDPGALAQHF. CDR3 bases: TGTGCCAGCAGTGACCCCGGAGCTCTAGCCCAGCATTTT.

This clone has just one count. The chain recombines TRBV5-5 with TRBJ1-5, with TRBD1 matching 8 bases. Losses at the gene ends were 0 bases for V and 7 bases for J; bases not matched to a gene: 6. CDR1 is SGHKS and CDR2 is YYEKEE in the germline V gene (reference sequence). The CDR3 is made up of 15 amino acids. CDR3 region: CASSLGGQVLQPQHF. The CDR3 DNA is TGTGCCAGCAGCTTGGGGGGACAGGTCTTACAGCCCCAGCATTTT. Drawing the rest from reference TRBV5-5 and TRBJ1-5, the complete variable domain is DAGVTQSPTHLIKTRGQQVTLRCSPISGHKSVSWYQQVLGQGPQFIFQYYEKEERGRGNFPDRFSARQFPNYSSELNVNALLLGDSALYLCASSLGGQVLQPQHFGDGTRLSIL.

This rearrangement joins TRBV18 to TRBJ2-1; 12 bases map to TRBD2. Germline-derived CDR1 and CDR2 are KGHSH and LQKENI. CDR3 length: 16 amino acids. V trimming: 6 bases; J trimming: 9 bases; junction bases outside the gene matches: 12. The CDR3: CASSPEVTSGRTEQFF. As DNA, the CDR3 is TGTGCCAGCTCCCCGGAGGTGACTAGCGGGAGAACTGAGCAGTTCTTC.

The V gene is TRBV9, the J gene TRBJ2-1; the D is unclear. In germline, CDR1 is SGDLS, CDR2 YYNGEE. The CDR3 has 15 amino acids. With 0 bases removed from V and 9 bases from J, the gap between germline ends came to 16 bases. The CDR3: CASSVAPHEVSEQFF. In DNA, the CDR3 is TGTGCCAGCAGCGTAGCCCCCCACGAAGTCAGTGAGCAGTTCTTC.

The chain carries TRBV6-5 and TRBJ1-1; possibly TRBD1 for D (5 bases). The CDR3 runs to 15 residues. V lost 1 base and J lost 2, with 11 bases in between. CDR1 MNHEY and CDR2 SVGAGI come from the germline V gene. The CDR3 protein is CASSYWGPTNTEAFF. The CDR3 DNA sequence: TGTGCCAGCAGTTACTGGGGCCCCACAAACACTGAAGCTTTCTTT.